Shown below are 5 T cell receptor beta chains from a single sample sequenced in a study of cytomegalovirus exposure and HLA in healthy donors. PCR primers comprised 60 Vbeta and 13 Jbeta primers. The protocol was immunoSEQ multiplex PCR, while the TCRdb copy is restricted to in-frame clones and leaves out a portion. The sample consists of under 150,000 clones, approximately 80% of them appearing once. Sequenced input: PBMCs. These TCRs come from a man younger than 35 in good health and CMV-seronegative.

The V gene is TRBV7-8, the J gene TRBJ1-1; 7 bases agree with TRBD1. V lost 1 base and J lost 2; bases outside the gene matches: 10. Germline-derived CDR1 and CDR2 are SGHVS and FQNEAQ. The CDR3 loop spans 17 amino acids. CDR3 bases: TGTGCCAGCAGCTTAGAAGTCAGGGGGAGTTCTAACACTGAAGCTTTCTTT. Its translation is CASSLEVRGSSNTEAFF.

This sequence joins TRBV19 and TRBJ2-5; TRBD2 might be the D (5 bases). The CDR3 totals 14 residues. The germline CDR1 and CDR2 sequences are LNHDA and SQIVND (reference sequence). V lost 4 bases, J lost 5 bases, and 14 bases lay in between. In nucleotides, the CDR3 is TGTGCCAGTAGTACGTCGCTAGCCAGGGAGACCCAGTACTTC. It yields the protein CASSTSLARETQYF.

The rearrangement joins TRBV19 to TRBJ1-2; no clear D gene. The V and J ends lost 3 bases and 4 bases respectively, with 9 bases between them. There are 13 residues in the CDR3. Germline loops: CDR1 LNHDA, CDR2 SQIVND (reference sequence). CDR3 loop: CASSIPPGYGYTF. In DNA, the CDR3 is TGTGCCAGTAGTATTCCCCCGGGCTATGGCTACACCTTC.

J is TRBJ1-5 and V is TRBV15; no clear D gene. This CDR3 is built from 17 residues. The germline gives CDR1 LNHNV, CDR2 YYDKDF (reference sequence). V was cut by 0 bases and J by 4 bases, with 16 bases left in between. The CDR3 nucleotides are TGTGCCACCAGCAGAGATATTAGGTCAGACTTTAATCAGCCCCAGCATTTT. It yields the protein CATSRDIRSDFNQPQHF. The complete variable domain, with remaining parts taken from reference TRBV15 and TRBJ1-5, reads DAMVIQNPRYQVTQFGKPVTLSCSQTLNHNVMYWYQQKSSQAPKLLFHYYDKDFNNEADTPDNFQSRRPNTSFCFLDIRSPGLGDTAMYLCATSRDIRSDFNQPQHFGDGTRLSIL.

J is TRBJ2-3 and V is TRBV29-1; possible D gene TRBD1, 6 bases. Trimming cost V 6 bases and J 4 bases, with 11 bases left between them. The CDR3 is 12 amino acids. Germline V gene sequence: CDR1 SQVTM, CDR2 ANQGSEA. DNA of the CDR3: TGCAGCGTCGAAACAGGGCCAGATACGCAGTATTTT. This encodes CSVETGPDTQYF.